This entry lists 13 T cell receptor beta chains sequenced from one sample in a study of cytomegalovirus exposure and HLA in healthy donors. In the PCR, 60 Vbeta and 13 Jbeta primers were used. TCRdb's copy holds only in-frame clones and misses some; the assay was immunoSEQ multiplex PCR. The sample has about 99,000 clones; about 78% are singletons. Specimen: PBMCs. These receptor sequences come from a man between 35 and 55 years old in good health and CMV-seronegative.

This chain joins TRBV5-8 and TRBJ1-1, with D uncertain. V shed 1 base and J shed 0 bases, with 7 bases lying between them. There are 14 residues in the CDR3. Per germline, CDR1 SGHTS and CDR2 YDEGEE. DNA of the CDR3: TGTGCCAGCAGCTTGATCGGGATGAACACTGAAGCTTTCTTT. It translates to CASSLIGMNTEAFF.

This clone has just a few counts. The rearrangement links TRBV28 to TRBJ2-1, with D possibly being TRBD1 (6 bases). The germline V and J ends were trimmed by 6 bases and 0 bases, with 12 bases remaining between them. This CDR3 spans 15 amino acids. The germline gives CDR1 MDHEN, CDR2 SYDVKM. The CDR3 coding sequence is TGTGCCAGCAGGTCGGGACAAAGCTCCTACAATGAGCAGTTCTTC. Its translation is CASRSGQSSYNEQFF.

There are a few counts of this clone. This chain connects TRBV10-1 to TRBJ2-2; 10 bases fit TRBD1. Losses at the gene ends were 8 bases for V and 2 bases for J; bases not matched to a gene: 2. CDR1 is WNHNN, CDR2 SYGVQD, per germline (reference sequence). This CDR3 is built from 14 residues. The CDR3 bases are TGCGCCAGCCGACAGGGGGCAAACACCGGGGAGCTGTTTTTT. Translation: CASRQGANTGELFF.

V gene TRBV27 combines with J gene TRBJ1-6; 9 bases are shared with TRBD1. This CDR3 spans 15 amino acids. The ends lost 3 bases at V and 7 bases at J; junction bases unmatched: 4. The germline CDR1 and CDR2 sequences are MNHEY and SMNVEV (reference sequence). CDR3 in amino acids: CASSLKGQGNSPLHF. The CDR3 DNA follows: TGTGCCAGCAGTTTGAAGGGACAGGGCAATTCACCCCTCCACTTT.

This clone was observed a handful of times. The CDR3 spells CASSFSGSRTDTQYF. The CDR3, as DNA: TGTGCCAGCAGCTTTAGCGGGAGTAGAACAGATACGCAGTATTTT. The chain couples TRBV27 to TRBJ2-3; 9 bases fit TRBD2. CDR1 is MNHEY, CDR2 SMNVEV, per germline (reference sequence). V dropped 6 bases and J dropped 3; count of bases not matched to a gene: 7. This CDR3 has 15 residues.

The chain employs TRBV25-1 and TRBJ2-1, with a possible D match to TRBD1 (6 bases). From germline, CDR1 is MGHDK and CDR2 SYGVNS. The CDR3 is 14 residues long. V lost 2 bases and J lost 2, with 7 bases in between. The CDR3 protein is CASSEEGAYNEQFF. Written as DNA, the CDR3 is TGTGCCAGCAGTGAAGAGGGGGCCTACAATGAGCAGTTCTTC.

The chain couples TRBV2 to TRBJ1-2; D is undetermined. The V end was cut by 5 bases, the J end by 4 bases, with 11 bases between. The germline V gene has CDR1 SNHLY and CDR2 FYNNEI. The CDR3 loop spans 13 amino acids. CDR3 DNA: TGTGCCAGCAGTTATCTGGGGAGCTATGGCTACACCTTC. Residues: CASSYLGSYGYTF.

The V call is TRBV4-2, the J call TRBJ2-1; 7 nucleotides agree with TRBD1. Germline V gene data show CDR1 as LGHNA and CDR2 as YNFKEQ. After removal of 0 bases from V and 8 bases from J, the junction contained 1 base not matched to a gene. The CDR3 has 13 residues. Here the CDR3 reads CASSQDTGDEQFF. In DNA form, the CDR3 reads TGTGCCAGCAGCCAAGATACAGGGGATGAGCAGTTCTTC.

This clone appeared once. The rearrangement links TRBV28 to TRBJ1-6; no firm D call. The V gene's germline CDR1 is MDHEN and CDR2 SYDVKM. This CDR3 is built from 13 residues. V was trimmed by 7 bases and J by 10 bases, leaving 14 bases between them. DNA of the CDR3: TGTGCCAGCATGGCCCTGGCGGGATCACCCCTCCACTTT. As protein: CASMALAGSPLHF.

The V gene is TRBV15, the J gene TRBJ2-7; possible D gene TRBD1, 6 bases. V shed 7 bases and J shed 3 bases, with 13 bases lying between them. The germline V gene encodes CDR1 LNHNV and CDR2 YYDKDF (reference sequence). The CDR3 runs to 13 residues. The CDR3 DNA sequence: TGTGCCACCAAGGACAGTCAAAACTACGAGCAGTACTTC. Encoded protein: CATKDSQNYEQYF.

This chain connects TRBV11-2 to TRBJ1-3; possible D gene TRBD1, 6 bases. V was cut by 1 base and J by 2 bases, with 12 bases left in between. This CDR3 spans 16 amino acids. Looked up from germline, CDR1 is SGHAT and CDR2 is FQNNGV. This CDR3 reads CASSLGGGTPGNTIYF. In nucleotides, the CDR3 is TGTGCCAGCAGCTTAGGGGGGGGCACCCCTGGAAACACCATATATTTT.

The genes are TRBV6-1 and TRBJ2-7, with 8 bases lining up with TRBD2. Germline CDR1 is MNHNS and CDR2 is SASEGT. There are 15 residues in the CDR3. V was pared by 7 bases and J by 2 bases, with 10 bases of the junction left unmatched. The CDR3 DNA sequence: TGTGCCAGCACCCTATTAGCGGGGACCCCCTACGAGCAGTACTTC. The encoded protein is CASTLLAGTPYEQYF.

The gene calls are TRBV28 and TRBJ1-2; the D is unclear. Germline-derived CDR1 and CDR2 are MDHEN and SYDVKM. The ends were cut back, 5 bases at V and 5 bases at J, with 12 bases in the middle. The CDR3 totals 13 residues. The DNA of the CDR3 is TGTGCCAGCAGTGAACACGGGGAATATGGCTACACCTTC. Protein: CASSEHGEYGYTF.